Listed below are T cell receptor beta chains from one sample, sequenced in a study of cytomegalovirus exposure and HLA in healthy donors. The protocol was immunoSEQ multiplex PCR, while the TCRdb copy is restricted to in-frame clones and leaves out a portion. Seen here are approximately 140,000 clones, around 80% observed once, and the top ten hold over 1.5%. Sequences were obtained from PBMCs. These receptors originate from a middle-aged man in good health and CMV-seronegative. Both conserved end residues are part of each CDR3. A D gene is named only where the DNA matches it firmly. Only some rows state a clone size, as once, few, many or a class for expanded clones.

D: NA
V: TRBV5-1
size: few
J: TRBJ2-5
DNA: TGCGCCAGCAGCTTCGGGGAGACCCAGTACTTC
CDR3: CASSFGETQYF

D: NA
V: TRBV4-2
size: NA
J: TRBJ2-6
DNA: TGTGCCAGCAGCCAGGTCTCTGGGGCCAACGGCCTGACTTTC
CDR3: CASSQVSGANGLTF

D: NA
V: TRBV11-2
size: NA
J: TRBJ2-7
DNA: TGTGCCAGCAGCCAGGACAGAGGCTCCTACGAGCAGTACTTC
CDR3: CASSQDRGSYEQYF

D: TRBD2
V: TRBV10-3
size: NA
J: TRBJ2-1
DNA: TGTGCCATCAGAGCGGGGGGAGCTGGGAATGAGCAGTTCTTC
CDR3: CAIRAGGAGNEQFF

D: TRBD2
V: TRBV7-9
size: NA
J: TRBJ2-3
DNA: TGTGCCAGCAGGCTGGGACTAGCGGGAAGCACAGATACGCAGTATTTT
CDR3: CASRLGLAGSTDTQYF

D: TRBD2
V: TRBV7-2
size: NA
J: TRBJ2-3
DNA: TGTGCCAGCAGCGCCCGGACTAGCGGGGGTGGAGATACGCAGTATTTT
CDR3: CASSARTSGGGDTQYF

D: NA
V: TRBV18
size: NA
J: TRBJ2-7
DNA: TGTGCCAGCTCATCCTCAGGATACGAGCAGTACTTC
CDR3: CASSSSGYEQYF

D: NA
V: TRBV11-2
size: NA
J: TRBJ1-3
DNA: TGTGCCAGCAGCACGATTTACAGGCAAGGAAATGGAAACACCATATATTTT
CDR3: CASSTIYRQGNGNTIYF

D: NA
V: TRBV19
size: few
J: TRBJ1-5
DNA: TGTGCCAGTAGTCCATGGGACATGGACCAGCCCCAGCATTTT
CDR3: CASSPWDMDQPQHF

D: NA
V: TRBV5-1
size: NA
J: TRBJ2-2
DNA: TGCGCCAGACGGGGGGAGCTGTTTTTT
CDR3: CARRGELFF

D: TRBD1
V: TRBV7-9
size: NA
J: TRBJ1-6
DNA: TGTGCCAGCAGCCAAACCGGGACAGGGGGCGAAGAAAATAATTCACCCCTCCACTTT
CDR3: CASSQTGTGGEENNSPLHF

D: TRBD2
V: TRBV5-1
size: NA
J: TRBJ2-2
DNA: TGCGCCAGCAGCTTAAGCGGGGGGATTGCGAACACCGGGGAGCTGTTTTTT
CDR3: CASSLSGGIANTGELFF

D: TRBD1
V: TRBV28
size: once
J: TRBJ1-2
DNA: TGTGCCAGCAGGCCCGGGACAGGACAAACCGCTAACTATGGCTACACCTTC
CDR3: CASRPGTGQTANYGYTF

D: NA
V: TRBV5-4
size: NA
J: TRBJ2-3
DNA: TGTGCCAGCAGGCTACAAGGGCTAGCGACAGATACGCAGTATTTT
CDR3: CASRLQGLATDTQYF

D: NA
V: TRBV15
size: NA
J: TRBJ2-7
DNA: TGTGCCACCAGCAGAGATAGAGGAGGGCACGAGCAGTACTTC
CDR3: CATSRDRGGHEQYF

D: TRBD2
V: TRBV5-1
size: NA
J: TRBJ2-5
DNA: TGCGCCAGCAGCTCCCAGGCAGCGGGGGGGCAGGAGACCCAGTACTTC
CDR3: CASSSQAAGGQETQYF

D: NA
V: TRBV27
size: NA
J: TRBJ1-2
DNA: TGTGCCAGCAGTTTAAGGGGCAGCCAAGAAGGCTACACCTTC
CDR3: CASSLRGSQEGYTF

D: NA
V: TRBV6-6
size: NA
J: TRBJ1-1
DNA: TGTGCCAGCAGTTACGCAGGAATGAACACTGAAGCTTTCTTT
CDR3: CASSYAGMNTEAFF

D: NA
V: TRBV12-5
size: NA
J: TRBJ2-7
DNA: TGTGCTAGTGGTGGAGGGCGTGAGCAGTACTTC
CDR3: CASGGGREQYF

D: TRBD2
V: TRBV5-6
size: NA
J: TRBJ2-5
DNA: TGTGCCAGCAGCTTGGGACTAGCGGGTGGAGAGACCCAGTACTTC
CDR3: CASSLGLAGGETQYF

D: NA
V: TRBV29-1
size: NA
J: TRBJ2-3
DNA: TGCAGCCAAGAGTTGGTATCAGATACGCAGTATTTT
CDR3: CSQELVSDTQYF

D: TRBD1
V: TRBV7-9
size: NA
J: TRBJ2-7
DNA: TGTGCCAGCAGCCCTAGGGGGCAGGGGAATTCCTACGAGCAGTACTTC
CDR3: CASSPRGQGNSYEQYF

D: TRBD1
V: TRBV11-2
size: NA
J: TRBJ2-5
DNA: TGTGCCAGCAGCTCCCCGGGACAGGGACTCTGGGAGCAGTACTTC
CDR3: CASSSPGQGLWEQYF

D: NA
V: TRBV6-5
size: few
J: TRBJ1-6
DNA: TGTGCCAGCAGTTATTCGGGGGATAATTCACCCCTCCACTTT
CDR3: CASSYSGDNSPLHF

D: NA
V: TRBV21-1
size: NA
J: TRBJ2-4
DNA: TGTGCCAGCAGCAAAGGACTAGCGGGAGCCAAAAACATTCAGTACTTC
CDR3: CASSKGLAGAKNIQYF

D: NA
V: TRBV6-1
size: NA
J: TRBJ2-5
DNA: TGTGCCAGCATAAGGTCACAGCAAGAGACCCAGTACTTC
CDR3: CASIRSQQETQYF